The clone carrying this T cell receptor beta chain has a handful of counts. The data were obtained in a study of blood T cells in healthy people across ages. For the second PCR, which ran for 7 to 11 cycles, a sample-barcoded 5' primer and a J-beta primer mix were used. MiXCR, run by TCRdb on the 5' RACE reads, gives a single entry per CDR3 protein. The table has about 1.6 million distinct CDR3 sequences, about 31% seen once; the top ten hold around 10%. Trimming removed 8 bases from V and 0 bases from J, with 10 bases in between. CDR1 is WSHSY, CDR2 SAAADI, per germline. The CDR3 sequence is 13 residues long.

Specimen: blood. V usage is TRBV10-2 and J usage is TRBJ2-5; D remains ambiguous. The clonotype originates from a woman between 25 and 40 years old in good health. For the CDR3, the DNA is TGCGCCAGCGAAAAGCGAAACCAAGAGACCCAGTACTTC. It specifies CASEKRNQETQYF.